Described below is a single TCR beta chain sequence and its context. These data originate in a study of blood T cell repertoires in COVID-19. The ends were cut back, 2 bases at V and 0 bases at J, with 14 bases in the middle. The germline gives CDR1 KGHSH, CDR2 LQKENI. The CDR3 is made up of 18 amino acids. Here immunoSEQ multiplex PCR was the method, and the copy in TCRdb shows in-frame clones only, minus some. This table has about 320,000 clones, 87% appearing once. The sequencing input was PBMCs or T cells enriched from blood (not recorded which). This receptor was identified in a woman under 40 who had recovered from COVID-19. The chain couples TRBV18 to TRBJ1-6, with D perhaps TRBD1 (5 bases). CDR3 DNA sequence: TGTGCCAGCTCACCAGCCCCGCTGGGGGGCTCCTATAATTCACCCCTCCACTTT. This sequence encodes CASSPAPLGGSYNSPLHF.